Presented here are 31 T cell receptor beta chains from one specimen sequenced in a study of blood T cell repertoires in COVID-19. Profiled with immunoSEQ multiplex PCR; TCRdb holds only in-frame clones, not every one. The sample comprises 150,000 to 200,000 clones, around 80% of which are singletons, and 9.5% to 12% rests with the top ten. The material sequenced was PBMCs or T cells enriched from blood (not recorded which). These receptors were collected from a man aged 45-60 years who had recovered from COVID-19.

The rearrangement joins TRBV6-5 to TRBJ2-1; unclear D gene. The CDR3 extends over 13 amino acids. Germline assignment: CDR1 MNHEY and CDR2 SVGAGI. Deletions cut 8 bases from V and 8 bases from J, with 16 bases between. The CDR3: CASEGNAAHEQFF. The DNA of the CDR3 is TGTGCCAGCGAAGGAAACGCAGCGCATGAGCAGTTCTTC.

The genes are TRBV5-1 and TRBJ1-6, with a possible D match to TRBD1 (5 bases). The germline V gene has CDR1 SGHRS and CDR2 YFSETQ. The CDR3 sequence is 16 residues long. The ends were cut back, 5 bases at V and 6 bases at J, with 18 bases in the middle. The CDR3 DNA sequence: TGCGCCAGCAGTTCAAGCGCTACAGGATTTAATTCACCCCTCCACTTT. Amino acid sequence: CASSSSATGFNSPLHF.

The chain joins TRBV19 to TRBJ2-7; D remains ambiguous. The V gene lost 3 bases and the J gene lost 1 base, with 10 bases spanning the gap. The CDR3 contains 14 residues. CDR1 is LNHDA and CDR2 is SQIVND in the germline V gene (reference sequence). This CDR3 reads CASSIEQRSYEQYF. The CDR3 region has the DNA TGTGCCAGTAGTATCGAACAGAGATCCTACGAGCAGTACTTC.

The J gene is TRBJ1-1, the V gene TRBV19; a possible D gene is TRBD1 (6 bases). Germline values: CDR1 LNHDA, CDR2 SQIVND (reference sequence). This CDR3 is 16 amino acids long. The V end was cut by 3 bases, the J end by 5 bases, with 19 bases between. The CDR3 DNA is TGTGCCAGTAGTATGAGGACAGTGGTTGGCGGTACTGAAGCTTTCTTT. Encoded protein: CASSMRTVVGGTEAFF.

J is TRBJ1-2 and V is TRBV27; 8 bases match TRBD1. The V gene end was trimmed by 6 bases and the J gene end by 2 bases; junction bases not matched to a gene: 11. The CDR3 covers 16 residues. Germline assignment: CDR1 MNHEY and CDR2 SMNVEV (reference sequence). The CDR3, as DNA: TGTGCCAGCAGGGGGGGGACAGGCAATCGGAACTATGGCTACACCTTC. It encodes CASRGGTGNRNYGYTF.

The gene calls are TRBV7-3 and TRBJ1-4; tentatively, D is TRBD1 (5 bases). The CDR3 runs 15 residues. Germline CDR1 and CDR2: SGHTA and FQGTGA. Trimming stripped 2 bases from V and 8 bases from J, with 15 bases between. In nucleotides, the CDR3 is TGTGCCAGCAGCTTACAGGGTGGGCGGATGGAAAAACTGTTTTTT. Protein product: CASSLQGGRMEKLFF.

The genes are TRBV24-1 and TRBJ2-1, with D hard to call. The CDR3 consists of 17 residues. The germline CDR1 and CDR2 sequences are KGHDR and SFDVKD. V shed 3 bases and J shed 0 bases, with 14 bases lying between them. CDR3 in DNA: TGTGCCACCAGTGATACACCCACATCGGGCTCCTACAATGAGCAGTTCTTC. Its translation is CATSDTPTSGSYNEQFF.

The V call is TRBV4-1, the J call TRBJ1-2; D not resolved. CDR1 and CDR2 (germline): MGHRA, YSYEKL. This CDR3 has 12 amino acids. The ends were cut back, 1 base at V and 5 bases at J, with 5 bases in the middle. The CDR3 reads CASSQGLYGYTF. The CDR3 coding sequence is TGCGCCAGCAGCCAAGGACTGTATGGCTACACCTTC.

The rearrangement uses TRBV6-1 and TRBJ1-2; no definite D call. Per the germline V gene, CDR1 is MNHNS and CDR2 is SASEGT. Trimming cost V 3 bases and J 8 bases, with 10 bases left between them. The CDR3 totals 12 residues. In DNA, the CDR3 is TGTGCCAGCAGTGACCTCGCTAGGGGCTACACCTTC. This encodes CASSDLARGYTF.

The V gene is TRBV14, the J gene TRBJ1-4, with D possibly being TRBD1 (5 bases). Germline loops: CDR1 SGHDN, CDR2 FVKESK. V lost 1 base, J lost 4 bases, and 13 bases lay in between. This CDR3 has 16 amino acids. The CDR3 region is CASSQGLGVVNEKLFF. The CDR3 region has the DNA TGTGCCAGCAGCCAAGGCCTAGGGGTCGTTAATGAAAAACTGTTTTTT.

The genes are TRBV7-9 and TRBJ2-5; D uncertain. V lost 6 bases, J lost 2 bases, and 16 bases lay in between. This CDR3 region has 15 residues. Germline V gene sequence: CDR1 SEHNR, CDR2 FQNEAQ (reference sequence). CDR3 sequence (DNA): TGTGCCAGCAGTCCCCAACCGCCCCGGCAAGAGACCCAGTACTTC. Its translation: CASSPQPPRQETQYF.

J is TRBJ1-6 and V is TRBV2; 9 positions match TRBD1. Germline trimming cut 8 bases from V and 7 bases from J; bases unmatched to any gene: 3. The CDR3 runs to 13 residues. Germline CDR1 reads SNHLY; CDR2 reads FYNNEI. The chain's CDR3 is CASLGQGNSPLHF. The CDR3, as DNA: TGTGCCAGCCTTGGACAGGGGAATTCACCCCTCCACTTT.

This chain uses TRBV19 with TRBJ2-4, with 8 positions matching TRBD1. The V segment lost 7 bases and the J segment 5 bases; nucleotides outside the gene matches: 7. The germline gives CDR1 LNHDA, CDR2 SQIVND (reference sequence). The CDR3 runs to 14 residues. The CDR3 bases are TGTGCCAGTACCAAGACAGGGGCCGAAAACATTCAGTACTTC. It yields the protein CASTKTGAENIQYF. The whole variable domain, filled in from reference TRBV19 and TRBJ2-4, reads DGGITQSPKYLFRKEGQNVTLSCEQNLNHDAMYWYRQDPGQGLRLIYYSQIVNDFQKGDIAEGYSVSREKKESFPLTVTSAQKNPTAFYLCASTKTGAENIQYFGAGTRLSVL.

The chain couples TRBV19 to TRBJ2-2; possible D gene TRBD1, 7 bases. Trimming left V 7 bases short and J 5 bases short, with 17 bases between. Germline V gene data show CDR1 as LNHDA and CDR2 as SQIVND (reference sequence). The CDR3 has 15 residues. The CDR3 sequence is CASTTRQGGTGELFF. Written as DNA, the CDR3 is TGTGCCAGTACCACGAGGCAGGGGGGAACCGGGGAGCTGTTTTTT.

V gene TRBV19 combines with J gene TRBJ2-3, with 8 bases identical to TRBD1. Per the germline V gene, CDR1 is LNHDA and CDR2 is SQIVND (reference sequence). This CDR3 is 15 amino acids long. V was pared by 4 bases and J by 6 bases, with 9 bases of the junction left unmatched. The CDR3 DNA is TGTGCCAGTAGTAATTCCGGACAGGGATGGGATACGCAGTATTTT. Residues: CASSNSGQGWDTQYF.

This clone appeared once. V gene TRBV28 combines with J gene TRBJ1-1, with 9 bases lining up with TRBD1. Germline CDR1 MDHEN, CDR2 SYDVKM. CDR3 length: 14 amino acids. V lost 6 bases to trimming and J lost 2 bases; unmatched junction nucleotides: 4. CDR3 sequence (DNA): TGTGCCAGCAGGCGGACAGGGGCTAACACTGAAGCTTTCTTT. Protein sequence: CASRRTGANTEAFF.

The genes are TRBV28 and TRBJ1-5; D is undetermined. The CDR3 has 16 amino acids. Per the germline V gene, CDR1 is MDHEN and CDR2 is SYDVKM. Between the trimmed V and J ends, which lost 2 bases and 4 bases, there was a span of 15 bases. CDR3 protein: CASSLLQPGRNQPQHF. The CDR3 DNA is TGTGCCAGCAGTTTACTGCAGCCCGGGAGGAATCAGCCCCAGCATTTT.

V is TRBV29-1 and J is TRBJ2-2; TRBD1 is a possible D gene (5 bases). Germline V gene data show CDR1 as SQVTM and CDR2 as ANQGSEA. V lost 0 bases, J lost 8 bases, and 13 bases lay in between. This CDR3 is built from 14 residues. This CDR3 is CSVEDRQGRGELFF. The CDR3 region has the DNA TGCAGCGTTGAAGATCGTCAGGGCAGAGGGGAGCTGTTTTTT.

The CDR3 sequence is CATSDPSPREGAKNIQYF. The DNA of the CDR3 is TGTGCCACCAGTGACCCAAGCCCCCGGGAGGGGGCCAAAAACATTCAGTACTTC. This chain connects TRBV24-1 to TRBJ2-4; 8 positions match TRBD2. CDR1 KGHDR and CDR2 SFDVKD come from the germline V gene. With 4 bases clipped from V and 1 base from J, the junction kept 11 bases outside the gene matches. This CDR3 spans 18 amino acids.

The chain carries TRBV28 and TRBJ1-2; 8 positions agree with TRBD1. Trimming cost V 5 bases and J 4 bases; bases outside gene matches: 12. CDR1 is MDHEN and CDR2 is SYDVKM in the germline V gene. The CDR3 contains 16 residues. The CDR3 bases are TGTGCCAGCAGTGGGACCTCAGGGGGCGCGGCCTATGGCTACACCTTC. This sequence encodes CASSGTSGGAAYGYTF.

The genes are TRBV3-1 (or the pseudogene TRBV3-2) and TRBJ1-4; tentative D call: TRBD1 (5 bases). From germline, CDR1 is LGHDT and CDR2 YNNKEL (reference sequence). With 2 bases removed from V and 11 bases from J, the gap between germline ends came to 15 bases. There are 14 residues in the CDR3. The CDR3 DNA sequence: TGTGCCAGCAGCCAAATCGGACCTAGGGGTAAACTGTTTTTT. Translation gives CASSQIGPRGKLFF.

The rearrangement uses TRBV7-8 and TRBJ2-5, with a weak D call TRBD1 (6 bases). CDR1 is SGHVS and CDR2 is FQNEAQ in the germline V gene. This CDR3 comprises 15 residues. The V end lost 5 bases, the J end lost 7 bases, and 20 bases lay between the germline ends. The CDR3 is CASSQRRSPGATQYF. In nucleotides, the CDR3 is TGTGCCAGCAGCCAAAGACGGAGTCCAGGGGCGACCCAGTACTTC.

This clone was seen just once. V is TRBV5-1 and J is TRBJ2-3; TRBD2 is a possible D gene (6 bases). The germline V and J ends were trimmed by 5 bases and 1 base, with 14 bases remaining between them. Germline lookup yields CDR1 SGHRS and CDR2 YFSETQ. The CDR3 runs to 15 residues. The CDR3 DNA sequence: TGCGCCAGCAGTTTTGCGGGGTCCCGCACAGATACGCAGTATTTT. It yields the protein CASSFAGSRTDTQYF. The whole variable domain, remainder taken from reference TRBV5-1 and TRBJ2-3, is KAGVTQTPRYLIKTRGQQVTLSCSPISGHRSVSWYQQTPGQGLQFLFEYFSETQRNKGNFPGRFSGRQFSNSRSEMNVSTLELGDSALYLCASSFAGSRTDTQYFGPGTRLTVL.

The CDR3, as DNA: TGTGCCAGCAGAAAACGCGAACAGGGTACCGGGGAGCTGTTTTTT. Translated, it gives CASRKREQGTGELFF. The chain couples TRBV7-8 to TRBJ2-2; D is possibly TRBD1 (6 bases). The V and J ends lost 6 bases and 5 bases respectively, with 16 bases between them. CDR1 is SGHVS, CDR2 FQNEAQ, per germline. This CDR3 region has 15 residues. Variable domain in full (rest from reference TRBV7-8 and TRBJ2-2): GAGVSQSPRYKVAKRGQDVALRCDPISGHVSLFWYQQALGQGPEFLTYFQNEAQLDKSGLPSDRFFAERPEGSVSTLKIQRTQQEDSAVYLCASRKREQGTGELFFGEGSRLTVL.

The chain carries TRBV11-3 and TRBJ2-3, with a weak D call TRBD2 (6 bases). Germline loops: CDR1 SGHNT, CDR2 YENEEA. This CDR3 spans 14 amino acids. Trimming removed 5 bases from V and 2 bases from J, with 11 bases in between. CDR3 sequence (DNA): TGTGCCAGCAGCCCCGGACTAAACACAGATACGCAGTATTTT. It is translated as CASSPGLNTDTQYF.

This rearrangement joins TRBV28 to TRBJ1-4; TRBD1 might be the D (5 bases). This CDR3 spans 15 amino acids. V was pared by 5 bases and J by 0 bases, with 10 bases between. In germline, CDR1 is MDHEN, CDR2 SYDVKM. CDR3 residues: CASSGPGATNEKLFF. In DNA form, the CDR3 reads TGTGCCAGCAGTGGGCCGGGGGCAACTAATGAAAAACTGTTTTTT.

This chain joins TRBV6-6 and TRBJ1-1, with no clear D. The length of the CDR3 is 14 residues. Germline-derived CDR1 and CDR2 are MNHNY and SVGAGI (reference sequence). Trimming removed 4 bases at V and 4 bases at J, with 13 bases between. CDR3 region: CASSSEGRGTEAFF. The CDR3 nucleotides read TGTGCCAGCAGTTCTGAGGGCAGAGGCACTGAAGCTTTCTTT.

This rearrangement joins TRBV2 to TRBJ2-1; 7 bases are a match to TRBD1. Germline V CDR1 and CDR2: SNHLY, FYNNEI. The CDR3 extends over 15 amino acids. V was pared by 3 bases and J by 0 bases, with 2 bases of the junction left unmatched. Here the CDR3 DNA reads TGTGCCAGCAGTGAGCGACAGGGCTCCTACAATGAGCAGTTCTTC. Its protein is CASSERQGSYNEQFF.

This chain joins TRBV11-2 and TRBJ2-3, with 9 nucleotides matching TRBD2. Germline CDR1 SGHAT, CDR2 FQNNGV. The trim removed 0 bases at V and 5 bases at J, leaving 9 bases unmatched. The CDR3 is 17 residues long. CDR3 protein: CASSLDAWAGGQDTQYF. The CDR3 coding sequence is TGTGCCAGCAGCTTAGATGCTTGGGCGGGGGGGCAAGATACGCAGTATTTT.

CDR3 sequence (DNA): TGTGCCAGCAGCCCCTCGCGGCAGGGGCTAAGGCAGTACTTC. This translates into CASSPSRQGLRQYF. This rearrangement joins TRBV13 to TRBJ2-7; D possibly corresponds to TRBD1 (6 bases). Germline V lookup: CDR1 PRHDT, CDR2 FYEKMQ (reference sequence). The CDR3 is 14 amino acids. Between the trimmed V and J ends, which lost 5 bases and 9 bases, there was a span of 20 bases.

The gene calls are TRBV6-1 and TRBJ2-6; a weak D match, TRBD1 (6 bases). Trimming removed 4 bases from V and 0 bases from J, with 10 bases in between. The CDR3 spans 16 residues. The germline CDR1 and CDR2 sequences are MNHNS and SASEGT. As DNA, the CDR3 is TGTGCCAGCAGTGGGACAGTTAACTCTGGGGCCAACGTCCTGACTTTC. This codes for CASSGTVNSGANVLTF.